This T cell receptor (beta chain) was sequenced for a study of blood T cell repertoires in COVID-19. Enrolled during active infection, Seattle patients were then followed longitudinally. The V end lost 4 bases, the J end lost 6 bases, and 14 bases lay between the germline ends. Germline CDR1 and CDR2: LNHNV and YYDKDF (reference sequence). The CDR3 has 14 amino acids. Profiling relied on immunoSEQ multiplex PCR, and the TCRdb table lists in-frame clones only, not all of them. The data hold 400,000 to 450,000 clones, with around 88% observed a single time. The TCR originated in a woman in her forties or fifties with COVID-19, enrolled during active disease. The V call is TRBV15, the J call TRBJ2-3, with D possibly matching TRBD2 (6 bases). The sample comprised peripheral blood. Here the CDR3 reads CATSKGLPPDTQYF. In DNA, the CDR3 is TGTGCCACCAGCAAGGGACTTCCCCCGGATACGCAGTATTTT. Full variable domain (rest looked up from reference TRBV15 and TRBJ2-3): DAMVIQNPRYQVTQFGKPVTLSCSQTLNHNVMYWYQQKSSQAPKLLFHYYDKDFNNEADTPDNFQSRRPNTSFCFLDIRSPGLGDTAMYLCATSKGLPPDTQYFGPGTRLTVL.